This T cell receptor (beta chain) was recovered during a study of blood T cells in healthy people across ages. CDR3 length: 14 amino acids. Germline loops: CDR1 MNHNS, CDR2 SASEGT. V lost 2 bases, J lost 4 bases, and 8 bases lay in between. For the second PCR, which ran for about 7 to 11 cycles, a sample-barcoded 5' primer and a J-beta primer mix were used. TCRdb recomputed calls from the 5' RACE reads with MiXCR, one row per CDR3 protein. The sample includes some 1.4 million distinct CDR3 sequences, 40% to 50% of them seen just once. Per individual sample, total RNA of at least 5 micrograms was extracted.

The receptor comes from a woman in her late teens or twenties in good health. The chain carries TRBV6-1 and TRBJ2-2; D not resolved. Source material: blood. CDR3 nucleotide sequence: TGTGCCAGCAGTGAATTATGGGGCACCGGGGAGCTGTTTTTT. It translates to CASSELWGTGELFF.